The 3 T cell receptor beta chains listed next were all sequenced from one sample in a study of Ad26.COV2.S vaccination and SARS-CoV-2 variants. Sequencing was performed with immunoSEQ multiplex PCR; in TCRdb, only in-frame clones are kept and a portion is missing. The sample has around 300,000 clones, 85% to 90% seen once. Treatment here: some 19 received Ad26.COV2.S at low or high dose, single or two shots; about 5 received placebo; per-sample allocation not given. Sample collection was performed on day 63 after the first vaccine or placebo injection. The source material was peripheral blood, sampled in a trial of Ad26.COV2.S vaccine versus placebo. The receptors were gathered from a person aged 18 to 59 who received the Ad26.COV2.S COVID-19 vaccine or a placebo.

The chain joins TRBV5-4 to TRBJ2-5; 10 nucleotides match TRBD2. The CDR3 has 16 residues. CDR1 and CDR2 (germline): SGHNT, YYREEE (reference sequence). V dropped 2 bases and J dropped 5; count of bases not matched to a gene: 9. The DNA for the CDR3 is TGTGCCAGCAGCTTCGGGTTAGCGGGGGGCTGGGAGACCCAGTACTTC. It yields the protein CASSFGLAGGWETQYF.

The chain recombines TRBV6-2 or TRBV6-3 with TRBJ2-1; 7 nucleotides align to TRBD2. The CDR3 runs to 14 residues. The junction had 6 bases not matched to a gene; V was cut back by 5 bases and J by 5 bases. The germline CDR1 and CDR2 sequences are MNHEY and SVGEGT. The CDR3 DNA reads TGTGCCAGCAGTCCAGGCGGGGGACACAATGAGCAGTTCTTC. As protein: CASSPGGGHNEQFF.

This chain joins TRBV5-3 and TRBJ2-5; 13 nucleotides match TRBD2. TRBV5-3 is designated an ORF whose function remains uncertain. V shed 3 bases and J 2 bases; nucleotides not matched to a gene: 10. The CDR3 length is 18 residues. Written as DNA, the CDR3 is TGTGCCAGAAGCTCGGGACTAGCGGGATACAGGAAACAAGAGACCCAGTACTTC. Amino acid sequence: CARSSGLAGYRKQETQYF.